These 30 T cell receptor beta chains were sequenced from one sample in a study of CD8 T cells in ankylosing spondylitis. The antigens of these receptors remain unknown. Study conclusions and caveats: Within ankylosing spondylitis blood, a TCR beta motif made up of under 10 highly homologous variants appeared to be characteristic.

TCRdb reanalysed the 5' RACE reads using MiXCR and keeps one entry per CDR3 protein. The repertoire holds roughly 440,000 distinct CDR3 sequences, 17% seen once, with 1% in the top ten. Specimen: blood, either unsorted or a sorted T cell fraction (not recorded which). The origin of the receptors is a male donor with ankylosing spondylitis.

There are many counts of this clonotype. This rearrangement joins TRBV5-1 to TRBJ2-2, with 8 bases fitting TRBD1. The V segment lost 4 bases and the J segment 4 bases; nucleotides outside the gene matches: 6. The germline V gene has CDR1 SGHRS and CDR2 YFSETQ. CDR3 size: 15 residues. This CDR3 reads CASSTGQGFTGELFF. For the CDR3, the DNA is TGCGCCAGCAGCACCGGACAGGGATTCACCGGGGAGCTGTTTTTT. Filled out from reference TRBV5-1 and TRBJ2-2, the complete variable domain reads KAGVTQTPRYLIKTRGQQVTLSCSPISGHRSVSWYQQTPGQGLQFLFEYFSETQRNKGNFPGRFSGRQFSNSRSEMNVSTLELGDSALYLCASSTGQGFTGELFFGEGSRLTVL.

This clonotype occurred a few times. J is TRBJ1-4 and V is TRBV9; D remains ambiguous. The CDR3 contains 14 residues. Trimming shortened V by 0 bases and J by 5 bases, and 8 bases separated the two germline ends. Germline V gives CDR1 SGDLS, CDR2 YYNGEE. CDR3: CASSVDDRNEKLFF. The DNA for the CDR3 is TGTGCCAGCAGCGTAGATGATAGGAATGAAAAACTGTTTTTT.

The genes are TRBV20-1 and TRBJ1-4, with a weak D call TRBD1 (5 bases). The CDR3 has 13 amino acids. Germline V lookup: CDR1 DFQATT, CDR2 SNEGSKA (reference sequence). V gave up 3 bases and J gave up 5 bases, with 10 bases separating them. CDR3: CSASRRANEKLFF. In DNA form, the CDR3 reads TGCAGTGCTAGTCGCAGGGCGAATGAAAAACTGTTTTTT.

The gene calls are TRBV18 and TRBJ1-4; 8 nucleotides line up with TRBD1. This CDR3 has 16 amino acids. Germline V lookup: CDR1 KGHSH, CDR2 LQKENI. V shed 6 bases, J shed 4 bases, and the junction held 10 bases outside the gene matches. In nucleotides, the CDR3 is TGTGCCAGCTCCCCGGACAGGGAGTTTTATAATGAAAAACTGTTTTTT. Translating it yields CASSPDREFYNEKLFF.

J is TRBJ2-3 and V is TRBV3-1; D gene ambiguous. The V gene lost 4 bases and the J gene lost 4 bases, with 9 bases spanning the gap. The CDR3 is 13 residues long. CDR1 and CDR2 (germline): LGHDT, YNNKEL (reference sequence). CDR3: CASSRVDSDTQYF. DNA for the CDR3: TGTGCCAGCAGCCGGGTCGACTCAGATACGCAGTATTTT.

This clonotype was seen more than once but under ten times. V is TRBV7-6 and J is TRBJ2-5, with 8 bases identical to TRBD1. V shed 4 bases, J shed 5 bases, and the junction held 9 bases outside the gene matches. CDR3 size: 15 residues. Germline V CDR1 and CDR2: SGHVS, FNYEAQ. CDR3 in amino acids: CASSSSDRGIETQYF. CDR3 bases: TGTGCCAGCAGCTCATCCGACAGGGGAATTGAGACCCAGTACTTC.

This clonotype was observed many times. J is TRBJ1-2 and V is TRBV15; no clear D. Germline CDR1 is LNHNV and CDR2 is YYDKDF (reference sequence). The CDR3 length is 14 residues. The V gene lost 3 bases and the J gene lost 2 bases, with 10 bases spanning the gap. The CDR3 DNA reads TGTGCCACCAGCAGGGGTGGGCAGAACTATGGCTACACCTTC. Its translation is CATSRGGQNYGYTF.

This rearrangement joins TRBV5-6 to TRBJ2-3, with 12 nucleotides matching TRBD2. This CDR3 is 15 amino acids long. V dropped 4 bases and J dropped 6; count of bases not matched to a gene: 6. The V gene's germline CDR1 is SGHDT and CDR2 YYEEEE. CDR3 nucleotides: TGTGCCAGCAGCCCACTAGCGGGGGGAGCTGATACGCAGTATTTT. It codes for CASSPLAGGADTQYF.

CDR3 protein: CASSQEVAGTYGTDTQYF. In DNA form, the CDR3 reads TGTGCCAGCAGCCAAGAAGTAGCGGGGACCTACGGCACAGATACGCAGTATTTT. The chain couples TRBV3-1 to TRBJ2-3; TRBD2 aligns across 8 bases. CDR3 length: 18 amino acids. V dropped 0 bases and J dropped 1; count of bases not matched to a gene: 9. In germline, CDR1 is LGHDT, CDR2 YNNKEL (reference sequence).

The chain employs TRBV19 and TRBJ2-1; D unclear. Germline V gene lookup returns CDR1 LNHDA and CDR2 SQIVND (reference sequence). Trimming took 5 bases from V and 10 from J, leaving 9 bases between them. The CDR3 is 11 amino acids. CDR3 region: CASSRSAEQFF. CDR3 sequence (DNA): TGTGCCAGTAGTCGCAGCGCGGAGCAGTTCTTC.

This clonotype was found a few times. This sequence joins TRBV28 and TRBJ2-5; 13 bases line up with TRBD2. The CDR3 totals 16 residues. Germline-derived CDR1 and CDR2 are MDHEN and SYDVKM. J was trimmed by 1 base and V by 3 bases; bases with no gene match: 2. The CDR3 DNA is TGTGCCAGCAGTTTTTGGACTAGCGGGAGCCAAGAGACCCAGTACTTC. It yields the protein CASSFWTSGSQETQYF.

V is TRBV20-1 and J is TRBJ2-7; 11 positions match TRBD1. The CDR3 contains 15 residues. With 0 bases clipped from V and 4 bases from J, the junction kept 5 bases outside the gene matches. Germline V lookup: CDR1 DFQATT, CDR2 SNEGSKA (reference sequence). The CDR3 region is CSARDRDRGKYEQYF. In DNA form, the CDR3 reads TGCAGTGCTAGAGATAGGGACAGGGGGAAGTACGAGCAGTACTTC.

The V gene is TRBV20-1, the J gene TRBJ2-1, with D perhaps TRBD2 (6 bases). V was pared by 5 bases and J by 4 bases, with 18 bases between. CDR1 is DFQATT, CDR2 SNEGSKA, per germline (reference sequence). The CDR3 runs to 15 residues. The CDR3 nucleotides are TGCAGTGCTGACGTGGGGGGTAAGAAATACAATGAGCAGTTCTTC. Translation: CSADVGGKKYNEQFF.

The chain uses TRBV6-5 and TRBJ2-6; 8 bases fit TRBD1. This CDR3 comprises 17 residues. The V gene end was trimmed by 2 bases and the J gene end by 0 bases; junction bases not matched to a gene: 3. Germline assignment: CDR1 MNHEY and CDR2 SVGAGI. The CDR3 here is CASSYGTGYSGANVLTF. In DNA form, the CDR3 reads TGTGCCAGCAGTTACGGGACAGGCTACTCTGGGGCCAACGTCCTGACTTTC.

The chain has TRBV11-2 and TRBJ2-7; TRBD2 is a possible D gene (6 bases). The CDR3 has 15 amino acids. V was clipped by 1 base and J by 1 base, with 11 bases between them. Germline assignment: CDR1 SGHAT and CDR2 FQNNGV. The CDR3 nucleotides are TGTGCCAGCAGCTTAGTAGCGGACCCGTCCTACGAGCAGTACTTC. This gives the protein CASSLVADPSYEQYF.

J is TRBJ1-6 and V is TRBV3-1, with TRBD1 matching over 7 bases. The CDR3 loop spans 14 amino acids. CDR1 is LGHDT and CDR2 is YNNKEL in the germline V gene (reference sequence). The junction had 5 bases not matched to a gene; V was cut back by 4 bases and J by 8 bases. The CDR3 spells CASSLYRGDSPLHF. The DNA of the CDR3 is TGTGCCAGCAGCCTTTACAGGGGTGATTCACCCCTCCACTTT.

The gene calls are TRBV3-1 and TRBJ1-1; TRBD1 might be the D (5 bases). The CDR3 covers 14 residues. Trimming removed 1 base at V and 7 bases at J, with 13 bases between. Germline values: CDR1 LGHDT, CDR2 YNNKEL (reference sequence). This chain's CDR3 is CASSQARGTGEAFF. The CDR3 DNA follows: TGTGCCAGCAGCCAAGCGAGGGGCACAGGTGAAGCTTTCTTT.

This clonotype was recorded a few times. The rearrangement links TRBV20-1 to TRBJ2-7, with 7 bases identical to TRBD2. CDR3 length equals 14 residues. Trimming cost V 3 bases and J 2 bases; bases outside gene matches: 7. Germline values: CDR1 DFQATT, CDR2 SNEGSKA (reference sequence). In DNA form, the CDR3 reads TGCAGTGCTAGTCCCAGCGGGGTAGCCTACGAGCAGTACTTC. Translated: CSASPSGVAYEQYF.

The sample holds a few counts of this clonotype. J is TRBJ2-5 and V is TRBV6-2 or TRBV6-3, with 10 bases identical to TRBD2. CDR3 length equals 14 residues. Unmatched junction bases numbered 6, after V lost 6 bases and J lost 5 bases. Germline V gives CDR1 MNHEY, CDR2 SVGEGT. The CDR3 nucleotides read TGTGCCAGCAGAGAGCGGGGGGGTCCCGAGACCCAGTACTTC. This encodes CASRERGGPETQYF.

The rearrangement joins TRBV5-1 to TRBJ1-3; D is unresolved. Per germline, CDR1 SGHRS and CDR2 YFSETQ. Deletions cut 0 bases from V and 4 bases from J, with 8 bases between. The length of the CDR3 is 14 residues. DNA of the CDR3: TGCGCCAGCAGCTTGGGTACACAAGGAAACACCATATATTTT. It codes for CASSLGTQGNTIYF.

V gene TRBV30 combines with J gene TRBJ2-7; 9 nucleotides agree with TRBD2. This CDR3 has 16 residues. Germline CDR1 and CDR2: GTSNPN and SVGIG (reference sequence). Trimming took 8 bases from V and 1 from J; bases not matched to a gene: 15. The CDR3 loop is CARPTSGRDGSYEQYF. The CDR3, as DNA: TGTGCCCGACCGACTAGCGGCAGAGACGGGTCCTACGAGCAGTACTTC.

In its sample, this clonotype was seen a few times. The chain employs TRBV7-3 and TRBJ1-2; tentatively, D is TRBD1 (5 bases). This CDR3 region has 17 residues. V dropped 0 bases and J dropped 7 bases, with 21 bases sitting between them. Germline lookup yields CDR1 SGHTA and CDR2 FQGTGA. In DNA form, the CDR3 reads TGTGCCAGCAGCTTAACCCCAACTCAGGGCGGGGTAGGTGGCTACACCTTC. It yields the protein CASSLTPTQGGVGGYTF.

The V gene is TRBV5-4, the J gene TRBJ2-1, with 8 bases lining up with TRBD2. Germline V gene sequence: CDR1 SGHNT, CDR2 YYREEE (reference sequence). V was pared by 0 bases and J by 6 bases, with 5 bases of the junction left unmatched. The CDR3 has 15 residues. CDR3 DNA: TGTGCCAGCAGCTTGGAAAGCGGGAGCGCCAATGAGCAGTTCTTC. Translation gives CASSLESGSANEQFF.

This clonotype was recorded a few times. This chain's CDR3 is CASSPRVGGNMNTEAFF. CDR3 bases: TGTGCCAGCTCACCGAGAGTCGGGGGCAATATGAACACTGAAGCTTTCTTT. The chain joins TRBV18 to TRBJ1-1, with D possibly TRBD1 on 6 matching bases. The germline CDR1 and CDR2 sequences are KGHSH and LQKENI. The CDR3 runs 17 residues. V was pared by 3 bases and J by 0 bases, with 17 bases between.

This clonotype was counted only a few times. The chain carries TRBV5-4 and TRBJ2-1; TRBD2 matches at 10 bases. CDR3 size: 14 residues. V shed 5 bases, J shed 6 bases, and the junction held 5 bases outside the gene matches. Germline-derived CDR1 and CDR2 are SGHNT and YYREEE (reference sequence). The CDR3 DNA sequence: TGTGCCAGCAGAACTAGCGGGATCATCAATGAGCAGTTCTTC. Amino acid sequence: CASRTSGIINEQFF.

The V call is TRBV6-2 or TRBV6-3, the J call TRBJ2-1; D might be TRBD1 (6 bases). In germline, CDR1 is MNHEY, CDR2 SVGEGT. The ends were cut back, 8 bases at V and 9 bases at J, with 20 bases in the middle. The CDR3 runs 14 residues. The CDR3 DNA is TGTGCCAGCGGAACAGGGTCAGCCAGGAGTGAGCAGTTCTTC. Encoded protein: CASGTGSARSEQFF.

V usage is TRBV30 and J usage is TRBJ2-7; D may be TRBD2 (5 bases). The V gene's germline CDR1 is GTSNPN and CDR2 SVGIG (reference sequence). V was pared by 3 bases and J by 4 bases, with 10 bases between. This CDR3 spans 12 amino acids. CDR3 amino acids: CAWSPRDYEQYF. CDR3 bases: TGTGCCTGGAGCCCCCGGGATTACGAGCAGTACTTC.

The chain employs TRBV20-1 and TRBJ2-1; 12 nucleotides line up with TRBD1. The CDR3 runs 15 residues. V shed 5 bases, J shed 7 bases, and the junction held 9 bases outside the gene matches. CDR1 and CDR2 from the germline V gene are DFQATT and SNEGSKA (reference sequence). In DNA, the CDR3 is TGCAGTGCTCACGACGGGACAGGGGGCTTAAATGAGCAGTTCTTC. It translates to CSAHDGTGGLNEQFF.

As DNA, the CDR3 is TGTGCCACCAGTGAAGCCTCTAAAGGGAGAGTAGAGACCCAGTACTTC. It specifies CATSEASKGRVETQYF. The chain links TRBV24-1 to TRBJ2-5, with D possibly TRBD2 on 5 matching bases. The ends were cut back, 4 bases at V and 4 bases at J, with 18 bases in the middle. The germline gives CDR1 KGHDR, CDR2 SFDVKD. This CDR3 is built from 16 residues.

The chain employs TRBV20-1 and TRBJ2-3; 7 bases are shared with TRBD2. This CDR3 spans 14 amino acids. Trimming took 3 bases from V and 0 from J; bases not matched to a gene: 3. Germline V gives CDR1 DFQATT, CDR2 SNEGSKA (reference sequence). CDR3 DNA sequence: TGCAGTGCTAGTCCTAGCGGAAGCACAGATACGCAGTATTTT. This encodes CSASPSGSTDTQYF.